Shown below are 17 T cell receptor beta chains from a single sample sequenced in a study of kidney transplant recipient with SARS-CoV-2 infection. TCRdb re-analysed the reads in MiXCR, keeping a single row per CDR3 protein. The repertoire holds approximately 240,000 distinct CDR3 sequences, with around 30% as singletons. Here the sequenced sample was a blood sample, taken at baseline and on roughly day 120 from a kidney transplant recipient. The receptors come from a young adult male patient who had COVID-19 and was a kidney transplant recipient. Some T cells may be graft donor cells.

This clonotype was counted many times. The chain carries TRBV5-1 and TRBJ1-2, with D uncertain. CDR1 SGHRS and CDR2 YFSETQ come from the germline V gene. Trimming cost V 6 bases and J 4 bases, with 22 bases left between them. This CDR3 is built from 16 residues. CDR3: CASIVISVRKTYGYTF. In DNA, the CDR3 is TGCGCCAGCATCGTGATATCGGTTCGAAAGACCTATGGCTACACCTTC.

This clonotype was recorded only once. A much larger clone lies a single base off, so this may be a read error. The chain uses TRBV7-6 and TRBJ1-2; no definite D call. The CDR3 has 17 amino acids. Germline CDR1 reads SGHVS; CDR2 reads FNYEAQ. For the CDR3, the DNA is TGTGCCCGCAGCTATAAGCGTGAATCTCGAAAGACCTATGGCTACACCTTC. This codes for CARSYKRESRKTYGYTF.

About this clonotype: A single base separates this from a much larger clone, so it may be a read error. The CDR3 protein is CASNLVVATQHHNSPLHF. In DNA form, the CDR3 reads TGTGCCAGCAATTTGGTAGTAGCTACACAACATCATAATTCACCCCTCCACTTT. V and J are TRBV21-1 and TRBJ1-6. TRBV21-1 is designated a pseudogene. The CDR3 spans 18 residues.

This clonotype was seen ten or more times. The limits of the CDR3 on the DNA are not certain, so only TCRdb's listed CDR3 is given. This rearrangement joins TRBV7-5 to TRBJ1-2. TRBV7-5 is marked as a pseudogene. The CDR3 contains 19 residues when both ends are counted. This CDR3 is CISVPEIAIEVGKTYGYTF.

The V and J genes are TRBV8-2 and TRBJ1-2. TRBV8-2 is noted as a pseudogene. The CDR3 totals 16 residues. CDR3 sequence reads: CGGEGLDSRKTYGYTF. CDR3 nucleotide sequence: TGTGGCGGTGAAGGACTTGATAGCCGAAAGACCTATGGCTACACCTTC.

As concerns this clonotype: A much larger clone differs by one base, so this may be a read error. The rearrangement joins TRBV29-1 to TRBJ2-7; D uncertain. This CDR3 spans 11 amino acids. CDR1 and CDR2 (germline): SQVTM, ANQGSEA. CDR3 region: CSVSGPYKQYF. CDR3 coding DNA: TGCAGCGTTTCAGGTCCCTACAAGCAGTACTTC.

In the case of this clonotype: It may be a read error: a sequence one base away is much more abundant. The rearrangement uses TRBV7-2 and TRBJ1-2; the D is unclear. CDR3 size: 17 residues. The ends were cut back, 5 bases at V and 4 bases at J, with 23 bases in the middle. The germline gives CDR1 SGHTA, CDR2 FQGNSA. The DNA of the CDR3 is TGTGCCAGCAGCCAACCCAGCAGAGACGGAAAGACCTATGGCTACACCTTC. Its protein is CASSQPSRDGKTYGYTF.

This clonotype was seen ten or more times. This sequence joins TRBV28 and TRBJ2-3; 7 nucleotides align to TRBD2. The better agreement between TRBJ2-1 and the DNA end casts doubt on the J call. The CDR3 covers 14 residues. Germline values: CDR1 MDHEN, CDR2 SYDVKM. CDR3 residues: CASSLGGPSREQFF. CDR3 nucleotides: TGTGCCAGCAGTTTGGGAGGGCCATCTCGAGAGCAGTTCTTC.

The sample holds many counts of this clonotype. CDR3 nucleotides: TGTGCCACCAGTGATTTAACTAGCGGGAGGGCAGATACGCAGTATTTT. Its protein product is CATSDLTSGRADTQYF. The J gene is TRBJ2-3, the V gene TRBV24-1; 13 positions match TRBD2. The junction had 1 base not matched to a gene; V was cut back by 1 base and J by 4 bases. CDR3 length equals 16 residues. CDR1 is KGHDR, CDR2 SFDVKD, per germline.

This clonotype was recorded once. Given a much more abundant clone one base away, this may be a read error. The V call is TRBV9, the J call TRBJ1-2, with D unclear. The V and J ends lost 7 bases and 4 bases respectively, with 23 bases between them. The CDR3 consists of 16 residues. Germline V gene data show CDR1 as SGDLS and CDR2 as YYNGEE. The CDR3 reads CASDILHSRKTYGYTF. CDR3 in DNA: TGTGCCAGCGATATCCTGCACTCAAGAAAGACCTATGGCTACACCTTC.

This clonotype was counted ten times or more. J is TRBJ2-7 and V is TRBV19; 9 positions match TRBD2. Germline trimming cut 6 bases from V and 5 bases from J; bases unmatched to any gene: 5. This CDR3 is built from 13 residues. CDR1 and CDR2 (germline): LNHDA, SQIVND (reference sequence). In DNA form, the CDR3 reads TGTGCCAGTAGAAGGACTAGCGACGACGAGCAGTACTTC. Amino acids: CASRRTSDDEQYF.

This clonotype was seen at least ten times. The chain carries TRBV5-1 and TRBJ1-1; D is uncertain. This CDR3 has 14 amino acids. Germline V gene data show CDR1 as SGHRS and CDR2 as YFSETQ. Trimming shortened V by 5 bases and J by 0 bases, and 11 bases separated the two germline ends. The CDR3, as DNA: TGCGCCAGCAGGTCGTTACGCGTGAACACTGAAGCTTTCTTT. It translates to CASRSLRVNTEAFF.

J is TRBJ2-5 and V is TRBV20-1; TRBD2 matches 7 bases. Germline V gene sequence: CDR1 DFQATT, CDR2 SNEGSKA (reference sequence). V gave up 5 bases and J gave up 7 bases; unmatched junction bases: 16. The CDR3 runs 15 residues. For the CDR3, the DNA is TGCAGTGCTGCTACTAGCGTGGGGGGGGGAGGGACCCAGTACTTC. It specifies CSAATSVGGGGTQYF.

This clonotype has at least ten counts. The chain combines TRBV25-1 with TRBJ1-2; D is unclear. The CDR3 extends over 17 amino acids. The germline V gene has CDR1 MGHDK and CDR2 SYGVNS. V shed 5 bases and J shed 4 bases, with 23 bases lying between them. CDR3 region: CASSCNAELGKTYGYTF. The CDR3 DNA reads as TGTGCCAGCAGTTGTAACGCAGAACTGGGAAAGACCTATGGCTACACCTTC.

This clonotype showed up many times. This chain links TRBV7-9 with TRBJ2-1, with 9 bases lining up with TRBD2. Per germline, CDR1 SEHNR and CDR2 FQNEAQ (reference sequence). J was trimmed by 2 bases and V by 5 bases; bases with no gene match: 7. The CDR3 loop spans 16 amino acids. The CDR3 DNA is TGTGCCAGCAGCACATCTAGCGGGGACCCCTACAATGAGCAGTTCTTC. It yields the protein CASSTSSGDPYNEQFF.

In its sample, this clonotype was seen many times. The chain employs TRBV11-1 and TRBJ2-7; the D gene could be TRBD1 or TRBD2 (6 bases each). The V end was cut by 1 base, the J end by 2 bases, with 9 bases between. Germline CDR1 reads SGHAT; CDR2 reads FQDESV (reference sequence). There are 14 residues in the CDR3. The CDR3 DNA sequence: TGTGCCAGCAGCTTAGTCGGGGGCCCCTACGAGCAGTACTTC. Protein: CASSLVGGPYEQYF. The full variable domain, in which reference TRBV11-1 and TRBJ2-7 provide the parts outside the CDR3, is EAEVAQSPRYKITEKSQAVAFWCDPISGHATLYWYRQILGQGPELLVQFQDESVVDDSQLPKDRFSAERLKGVDSTLKIQPAELGDSAMYLCASSLVGGPYEQYFGPGTRLTVT.

This clonotype was seen at least ten times. The chain uses TRBV12-3 or TRBV12-4 and TRBJ1-2; no definite D call. This CDR3 has 17 residues. The V end was cut by 5 bases, the J end by 4 bases, with 23 bases between. DNA for the CDR3: TGTGCCAGCAGTCATAGCACCACAGCAGGAAAGACCTATGGCTACACCTTC. The encoded protein is CASSHSTTAGKTYGYTF.